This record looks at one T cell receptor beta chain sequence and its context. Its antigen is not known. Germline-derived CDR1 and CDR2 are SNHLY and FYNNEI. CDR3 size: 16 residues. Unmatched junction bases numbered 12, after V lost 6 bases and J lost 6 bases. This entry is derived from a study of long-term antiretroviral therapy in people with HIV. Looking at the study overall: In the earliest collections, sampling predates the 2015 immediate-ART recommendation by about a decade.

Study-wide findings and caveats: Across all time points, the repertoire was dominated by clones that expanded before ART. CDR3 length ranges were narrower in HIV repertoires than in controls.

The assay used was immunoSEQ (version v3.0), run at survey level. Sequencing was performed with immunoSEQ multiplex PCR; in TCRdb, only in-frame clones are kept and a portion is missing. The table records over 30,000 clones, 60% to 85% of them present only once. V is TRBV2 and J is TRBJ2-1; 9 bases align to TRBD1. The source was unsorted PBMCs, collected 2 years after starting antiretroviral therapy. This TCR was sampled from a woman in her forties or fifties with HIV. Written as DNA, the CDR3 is TGTGCCAGCAGCGAGGGCCGGGGACAGGGCTTCAATGAGCAGTTCTTC. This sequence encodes CASSEGRGQGFNEQFF.